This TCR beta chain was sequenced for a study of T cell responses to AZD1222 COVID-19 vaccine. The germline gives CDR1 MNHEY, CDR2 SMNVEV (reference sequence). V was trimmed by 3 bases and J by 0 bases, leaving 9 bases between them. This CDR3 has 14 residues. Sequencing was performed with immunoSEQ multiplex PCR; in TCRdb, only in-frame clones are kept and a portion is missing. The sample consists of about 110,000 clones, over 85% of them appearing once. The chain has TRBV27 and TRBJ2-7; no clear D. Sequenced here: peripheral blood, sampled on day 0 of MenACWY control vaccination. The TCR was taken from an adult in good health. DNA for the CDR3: TGTGCCAGCAGTTTCTCATCTCCCTCCTACGAGCAGTACTTC. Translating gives CASSFSSPSYEQYF.